The clone carrying this TCR beta chain was detected only a few times. The antigen is not known. The CDR3 consists of 16 residues. Trimming cost V 3 bases and J 4 bases; bases outside gene matches: 10. CDR1 and CDR2 (germline): MDHEN, SYDVKM. This specimen comes from a study of T-cell memory formation after mild COVID-19. Each CDR3 protein is one row after TCRdb ran MiXCR on the 5' RACE reads. The sample carries about 130,000 distinct CDR3 sequences, approximately 15% recorded once. Study-wide findings and caveats: In pre-infection memory, a portion of responding clones appeared, which suggested that cross-reactive memory joined. For contracting clones, CD4+ ones sat mainly in CM and EM, CD8+ in EMRA.

The receptor was derived from an adult woman who had mild COVID-19 (a few samples of this study predate the infection). Cell type and time point are not known. Sequencing input: PBMCs or a T cell subset sorted from them (not recorded which). The chain couples TRBV28 to TRBJ1-2; TRBD1 matches 8 bases. Here the CDR3 reads CASSFPGTGGGYGYTF. DNA of the CDR3: TGTGCCAGCAGTTTTCCCGGGACAGGAGGGGGCTATGGCTACACCTTC.